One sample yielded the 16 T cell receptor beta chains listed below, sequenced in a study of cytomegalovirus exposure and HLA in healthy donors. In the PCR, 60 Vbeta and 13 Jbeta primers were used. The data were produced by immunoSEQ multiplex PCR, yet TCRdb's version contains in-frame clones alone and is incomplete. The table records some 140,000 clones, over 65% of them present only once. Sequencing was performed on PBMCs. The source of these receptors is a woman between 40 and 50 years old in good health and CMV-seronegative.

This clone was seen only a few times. The CDR3 is CASSPHQGDDEAFF. The CDR3 DNA sequence: TGTGCCAGCAGTCCTCATCAGGGGGACGATGAAGCTTTCTTT. The V and J genes are TRBV28 and TRBJ1-1; TRBD1 matches at 7 bases. Unmatched junction bases numbered 10, after V lost 5 bases and J lost 7 bases. Germline V gives CDR1 MDHEN, CDR2 SYDVKM. This CDR3 is 14 amino acids long.

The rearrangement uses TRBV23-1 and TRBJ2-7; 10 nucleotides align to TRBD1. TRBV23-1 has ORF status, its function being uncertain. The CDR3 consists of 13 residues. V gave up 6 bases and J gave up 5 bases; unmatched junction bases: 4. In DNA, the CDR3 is TGCGCCAGCAGCCTAGACAGGGGGCACGAGCAGTACTTC. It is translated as CASSLDRGHEQYF.

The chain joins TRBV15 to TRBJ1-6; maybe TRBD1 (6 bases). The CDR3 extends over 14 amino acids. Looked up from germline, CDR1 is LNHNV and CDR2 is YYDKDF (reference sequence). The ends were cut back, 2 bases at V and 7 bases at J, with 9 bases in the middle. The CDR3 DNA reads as TGTGCCACCAGCAGAACAGGGTACAATTCACCCCTCCACTTT. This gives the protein CATSRTGYNSPLHF.

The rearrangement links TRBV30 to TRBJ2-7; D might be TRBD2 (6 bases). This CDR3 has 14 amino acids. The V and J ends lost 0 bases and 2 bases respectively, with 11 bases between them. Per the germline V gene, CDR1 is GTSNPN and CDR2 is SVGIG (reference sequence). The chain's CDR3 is CAWSVDYTTYEQYF. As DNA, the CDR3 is TGTGCCTGGAGTGTGGACTATACAACCTACGAGCAGTACTTC.

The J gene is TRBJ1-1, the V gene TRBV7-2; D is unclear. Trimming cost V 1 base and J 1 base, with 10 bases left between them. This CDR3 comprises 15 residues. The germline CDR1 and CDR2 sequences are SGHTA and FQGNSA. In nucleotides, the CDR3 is TGTGCCAGCAGCTTAGTTGGCAGATCGAACACTGAAGCTTTCTTT. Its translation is CASSLVGRSNTEAFF.

CDR3 sequence (DNA): TGTGCCAGCAGCTTGGTCATTTCGAACACTGAAGCTTTCTTT. The encoded protein is CASSLVISNTEAFF. The chain uses TRBV5-6 and TRBJ1-1; D gene ambiguous. V lost 0 bases and J lost 1, with 7 bases in between. The CDR3 is 14 residues long. Germline V CDR1 and CDR2: SGHDT, YYEEEE.

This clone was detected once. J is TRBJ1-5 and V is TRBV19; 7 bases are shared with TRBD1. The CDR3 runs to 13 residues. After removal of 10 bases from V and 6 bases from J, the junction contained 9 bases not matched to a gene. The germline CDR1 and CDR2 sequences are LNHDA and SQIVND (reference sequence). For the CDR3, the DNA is TGTGCCACGCATGACAGGGACGGTCAGCCCCAGCATTTT. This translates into CATHDRDGQPQHF.

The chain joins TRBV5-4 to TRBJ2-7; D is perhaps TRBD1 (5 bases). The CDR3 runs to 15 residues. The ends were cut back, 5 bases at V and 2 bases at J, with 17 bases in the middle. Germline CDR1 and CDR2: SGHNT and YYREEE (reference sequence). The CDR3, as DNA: TGTGCCAGCAGTGATTTAGGGCAGGGTCCCTACGAGCAGTACTTC. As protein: CASSDLGQGPYEQYF.

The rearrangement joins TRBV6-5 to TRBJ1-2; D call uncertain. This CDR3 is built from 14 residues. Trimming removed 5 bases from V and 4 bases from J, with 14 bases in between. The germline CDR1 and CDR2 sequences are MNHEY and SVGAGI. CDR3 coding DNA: TGTGCCAGCAGTCGCGCCCGGGGTTCCTATGGCTACACCTTC. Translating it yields CASSRARGSYGYTF.

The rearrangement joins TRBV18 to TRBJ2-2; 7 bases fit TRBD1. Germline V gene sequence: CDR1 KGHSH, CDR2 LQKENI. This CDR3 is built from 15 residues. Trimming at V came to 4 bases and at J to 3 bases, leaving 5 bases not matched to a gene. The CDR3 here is CASSRDRVDTGELFF. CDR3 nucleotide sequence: TGTGCCAGCTCACGAGACAGGGTGGACACCGGGGAGCTGTTTTTT.

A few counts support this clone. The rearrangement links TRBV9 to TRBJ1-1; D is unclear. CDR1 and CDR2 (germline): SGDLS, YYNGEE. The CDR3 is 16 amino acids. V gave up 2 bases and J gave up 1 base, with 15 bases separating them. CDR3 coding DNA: TGTGCCAGCAGCGTCGATTACCGGGGATCGAACACTGAAGCTTTCTTT. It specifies CASSVDYRGSNTEAFF. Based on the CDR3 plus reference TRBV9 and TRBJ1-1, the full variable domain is DSGVTQTPKHLITATGQRVTLRCSPRSGDLSVYWYQQSLDQGLQFLIQYYNGEERAKGNILERFSAQQFPDLHSELNLSSLELGDSALYFCASSVDYRGSNTEAFFGQGTRLTVV.

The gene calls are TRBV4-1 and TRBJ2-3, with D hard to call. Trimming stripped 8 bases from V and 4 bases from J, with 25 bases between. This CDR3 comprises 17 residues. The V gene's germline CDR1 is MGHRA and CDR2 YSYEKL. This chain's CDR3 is CASRLSTSPTVPDTQYF. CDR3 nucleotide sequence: TGCGCCAGCCGCTTGTCCACCTCGCCCACGGTCCCAGATACGCAGTATTTT.

The CDR3 region is CASNSKGQSSNQPQHF. The CDR3, as DNA: TGTGCCAGTAACTCCAAGGGGCAGAGTAGCAATCAGCCCCAGCATTTT. This chain joins TRBV19 and TRBJ1-5, with D maybe TRBD1 (5 bases). The CDR3 contains 16 residues. From germline, CDR1 is LNHDA and CDR2 SQIVND (reference sequence). V was pared by 7 bases and J by 0 bases, with 16 bases between.

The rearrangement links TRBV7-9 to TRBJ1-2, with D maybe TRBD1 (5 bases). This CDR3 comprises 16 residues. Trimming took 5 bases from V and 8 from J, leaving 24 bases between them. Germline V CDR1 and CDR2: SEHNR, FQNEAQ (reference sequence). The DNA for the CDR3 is TGTGCCAGCAGCCTAAATCCCGGGACTCTTCCTCGGGGCTACACCTTC. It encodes CASSLNPGTLPRGYTF.

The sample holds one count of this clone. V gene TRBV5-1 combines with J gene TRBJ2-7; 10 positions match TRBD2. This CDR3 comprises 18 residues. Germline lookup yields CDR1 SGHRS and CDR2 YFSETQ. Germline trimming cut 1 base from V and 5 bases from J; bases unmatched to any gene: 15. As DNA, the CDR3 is TGCGCCAGCAGCTTGACCCCTGTAATAGCGGGGGGTAGCGACGAGCAGTACTTC. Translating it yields CASSLTPVIAGGSDEQYF.

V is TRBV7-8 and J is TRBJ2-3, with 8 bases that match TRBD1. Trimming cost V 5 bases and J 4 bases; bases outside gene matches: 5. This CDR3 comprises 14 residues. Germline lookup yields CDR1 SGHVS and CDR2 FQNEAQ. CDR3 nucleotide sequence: TGTGCCAGCAGCGGTGGACAGGGAGCAGATACGCAGTATTTT. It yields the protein CASSGGQGADTQYF.